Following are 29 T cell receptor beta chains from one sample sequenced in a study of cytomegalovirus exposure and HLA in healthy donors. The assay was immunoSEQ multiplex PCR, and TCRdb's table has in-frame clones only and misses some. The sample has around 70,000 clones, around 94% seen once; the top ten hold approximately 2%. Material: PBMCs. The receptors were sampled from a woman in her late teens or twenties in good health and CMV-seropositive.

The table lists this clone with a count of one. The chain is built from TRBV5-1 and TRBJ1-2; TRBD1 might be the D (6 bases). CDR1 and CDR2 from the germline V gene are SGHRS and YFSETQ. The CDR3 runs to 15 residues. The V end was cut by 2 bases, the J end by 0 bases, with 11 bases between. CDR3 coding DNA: TGCGCCAGCAGCTTACAGGGATTAGCTAACTATGGCTACACCTTC. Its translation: CASSLQGLANYGYTF. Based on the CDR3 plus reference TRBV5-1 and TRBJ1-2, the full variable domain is KAGVTQTPRYLIKTRGQQVTLSCSPISGHRSVSWYQQTPGQGLQFLFEYFSETQRNKGNFPGRFSGRQFSNSRSEMNVSTLELGDSALYLCASSLQGLANYGYTFGSGTRLTVV.

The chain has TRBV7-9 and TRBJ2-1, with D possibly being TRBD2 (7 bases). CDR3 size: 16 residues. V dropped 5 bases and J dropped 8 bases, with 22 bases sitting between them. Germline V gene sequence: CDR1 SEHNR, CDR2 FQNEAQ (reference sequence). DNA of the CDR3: TGTGCCAGCAGCACGCCTGCGGGGGCGATATCATATGAGCAGTTCTTC. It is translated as CASSTPAGAISYEQFF. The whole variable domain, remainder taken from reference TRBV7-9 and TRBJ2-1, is DTGVSQNPRHKITKRGQNVTFRCDPISEHNRLYWYRQTLGQGPEFLTYFQNEAQLEKSRLLSDRFSAERPKGSFSTLEIQRTEQGDSAMYLCASSTPAGAISYEQFFGPGTRLTVL.

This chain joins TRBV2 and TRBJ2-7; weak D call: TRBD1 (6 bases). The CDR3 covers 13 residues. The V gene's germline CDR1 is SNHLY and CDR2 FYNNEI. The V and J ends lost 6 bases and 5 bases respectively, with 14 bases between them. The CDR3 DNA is TGTGCCAGCAGGATCGACAGGTCAAACGAGCAGTACTTC. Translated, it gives CASRIDRSNEQYF.

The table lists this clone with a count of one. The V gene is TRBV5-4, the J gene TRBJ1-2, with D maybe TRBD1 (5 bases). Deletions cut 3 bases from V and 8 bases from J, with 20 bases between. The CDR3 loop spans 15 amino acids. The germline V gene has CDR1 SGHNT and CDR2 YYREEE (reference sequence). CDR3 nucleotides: TGTGCCAGCAGCTGGATCTCGGACACCTTCCAAGGCTACACCTTC. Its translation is CASSWISDTFQGYTF.

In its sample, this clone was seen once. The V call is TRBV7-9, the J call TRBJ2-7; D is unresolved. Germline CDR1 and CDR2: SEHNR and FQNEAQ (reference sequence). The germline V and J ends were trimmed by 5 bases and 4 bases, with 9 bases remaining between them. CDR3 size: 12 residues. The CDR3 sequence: CASSQDGYEQYF. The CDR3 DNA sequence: TGTGCCAGCAGCCAGGATGGGTACGAGCAGTACTTC.

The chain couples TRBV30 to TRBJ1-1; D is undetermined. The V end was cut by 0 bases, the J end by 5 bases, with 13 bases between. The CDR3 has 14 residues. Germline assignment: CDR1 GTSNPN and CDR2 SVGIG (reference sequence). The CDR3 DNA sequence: TGTGCCTGGAGTGTAGTCTTTCCGGGGACTGAAGCTTTCTTT. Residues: CAWSVVFPGTEAFF.

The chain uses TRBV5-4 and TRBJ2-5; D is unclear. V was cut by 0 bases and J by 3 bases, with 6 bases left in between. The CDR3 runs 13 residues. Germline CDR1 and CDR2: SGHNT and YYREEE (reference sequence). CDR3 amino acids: CASSLVGEETQYF. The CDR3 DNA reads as TGTGCCAGCAGCTTGGTAGGAGAAGAGACCCAGTACTTC. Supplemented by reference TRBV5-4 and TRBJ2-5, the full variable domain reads ETGVTQSPTHLIKTRGQQVTLRCSSQSGHNTVSWYQQALGQGPQFIFQYYREEENGRGNFPPRFSGLQFPNYSSELNVNALELDDSALYLCASSLVGEETQYFGPGTRLLVL.

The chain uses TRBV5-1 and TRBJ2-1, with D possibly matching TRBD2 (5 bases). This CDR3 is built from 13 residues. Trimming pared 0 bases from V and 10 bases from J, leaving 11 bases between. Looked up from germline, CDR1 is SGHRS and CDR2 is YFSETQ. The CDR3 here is CASSLVWRGEQFF. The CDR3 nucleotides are TGCGCCAGCAGCTTGGTGTGGCGAGGGGAGCAGTTCTTC.

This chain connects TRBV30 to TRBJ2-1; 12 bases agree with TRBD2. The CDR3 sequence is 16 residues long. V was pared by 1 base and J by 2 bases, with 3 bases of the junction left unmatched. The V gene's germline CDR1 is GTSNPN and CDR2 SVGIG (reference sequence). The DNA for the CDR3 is TGTGCCTGGAGTGCCGGACTAGCGGGGACCTACAATGAGCAGTTCTTC. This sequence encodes CAWSAGLAGTYNEQFF.

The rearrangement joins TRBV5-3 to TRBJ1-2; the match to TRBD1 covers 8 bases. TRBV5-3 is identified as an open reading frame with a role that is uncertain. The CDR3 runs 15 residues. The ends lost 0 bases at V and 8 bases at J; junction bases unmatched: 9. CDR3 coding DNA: TGTGCCAGAAGCTTGGGTTTGGCAGGGGGCGGCGGCTACACCTTC. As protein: CARSLGLAGGGGYTF.

CDR3 in amino acids: CASSQAEDTEAFF. CDR3 DNA: TGTGCCAGCAGCCAAGCCGAGGACACTGAAGCTTTCTTT. The chain carries TRBV2 and TRBJ1-1; D gene unclear. Germline V gene lookup returns CDR1 SNHLY and CDR2 FYNNEI. The CDR3 consists of 13 residues. Between the trimmed V and J ends, which lost 6 bases and 3 bases, there was a span of 11 bases.

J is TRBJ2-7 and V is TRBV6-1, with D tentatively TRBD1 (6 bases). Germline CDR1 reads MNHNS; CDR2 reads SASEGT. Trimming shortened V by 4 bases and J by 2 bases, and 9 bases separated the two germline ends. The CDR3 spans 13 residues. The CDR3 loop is CASSGDTTYEQYF. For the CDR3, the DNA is TGTGCCAGCAGTGGGGACACCACCTACGAGCAGTACTTC.

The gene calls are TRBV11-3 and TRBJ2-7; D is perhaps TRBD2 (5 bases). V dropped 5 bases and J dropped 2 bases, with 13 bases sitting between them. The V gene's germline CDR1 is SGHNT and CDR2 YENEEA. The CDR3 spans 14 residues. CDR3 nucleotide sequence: TGTGCCAGCAGCCCCAGCGGCTGGGCCTACGAGCAGTACTTC. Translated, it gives CASSPSGWAYEQYF. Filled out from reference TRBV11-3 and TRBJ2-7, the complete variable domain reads EAGVVQSPRYKIIEKKQPVAFWCNPISGHNTLYWYLQNLGQGPELLIRYENEEAVDDSQLPKDRFSAERLKGVDSTLKIQPAELGDSAVYLCASSPSGWAYEQYFGPGTRLTVT.

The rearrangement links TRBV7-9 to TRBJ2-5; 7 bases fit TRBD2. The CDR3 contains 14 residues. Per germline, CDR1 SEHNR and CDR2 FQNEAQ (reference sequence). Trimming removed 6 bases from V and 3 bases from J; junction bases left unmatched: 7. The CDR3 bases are TGTGCCAGCAGACGAACCAGCGGGGAAGAGACCCAGTACTTC. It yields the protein CASRRTSGEETQYF. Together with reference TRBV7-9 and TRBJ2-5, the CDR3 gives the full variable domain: DTGVSQNPRHKITKRGQNVTFRCDPISEHNRLYWYRQTLGQGPEFLTYFQNEAQLEKSRLLSDRFSAERPKGSFSTLEIQRTEQGDSAMYLCASRRTSGEETQYFGPGTRLLVL.

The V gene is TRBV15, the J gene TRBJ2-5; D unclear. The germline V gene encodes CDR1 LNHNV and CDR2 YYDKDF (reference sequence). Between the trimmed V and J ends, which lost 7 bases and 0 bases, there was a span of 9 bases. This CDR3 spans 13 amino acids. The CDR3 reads CATNVNYQETQYF. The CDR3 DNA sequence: TGTGCCACCAACGTCAACTACCAAGAGACCCAGTACTTC.

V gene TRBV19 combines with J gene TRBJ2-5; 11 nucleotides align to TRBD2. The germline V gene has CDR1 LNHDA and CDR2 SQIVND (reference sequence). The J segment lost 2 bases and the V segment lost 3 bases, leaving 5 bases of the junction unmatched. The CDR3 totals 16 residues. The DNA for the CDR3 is TGTGCCAGTAGTATTCTGCTAGCGGGGGGTCAAGAGACCCAGTACTTC. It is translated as CASSILLAGGQETQYF. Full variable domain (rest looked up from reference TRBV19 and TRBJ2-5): DGGITQSPKYLFRKEGQNVTLSCEQNLNHDAMYWYRQDPGQGLRLIYYSQIVNDFQKGDIAEGYSVSREKKESFPLTVTSAQKNPTAFYLCASSILLAGGQETQYFGPGTRLLVL.

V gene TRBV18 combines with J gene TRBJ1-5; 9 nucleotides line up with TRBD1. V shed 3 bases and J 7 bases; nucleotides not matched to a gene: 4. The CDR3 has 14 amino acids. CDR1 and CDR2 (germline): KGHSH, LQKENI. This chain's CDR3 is CASSPTGGRQPQHF. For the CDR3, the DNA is TGTGCCAGCTCACCGACAGGGGGAAGACAGCCCCAGCATTTT. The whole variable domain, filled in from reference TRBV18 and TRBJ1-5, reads NAGVMQNPRHLVRRRGQEARLRCSPMKGHSHVYWYRQLPEEGLKFMVYLQKENIIDESGMPKERFSAEFPKEGPSILRIQQVVRGDSAAYFCASSPTGGRQPQHFGDGTRLSIL.

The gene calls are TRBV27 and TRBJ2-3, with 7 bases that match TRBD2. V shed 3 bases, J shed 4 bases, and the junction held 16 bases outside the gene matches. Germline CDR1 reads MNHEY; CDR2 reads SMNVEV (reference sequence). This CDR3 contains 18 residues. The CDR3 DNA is TGTGCCAGCAGTTTTCTTGGCCCCCTCGGGGGAGGGTCAGATACGCAGTATTTT. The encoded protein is CASSFLGPLGGGSDTQYF.

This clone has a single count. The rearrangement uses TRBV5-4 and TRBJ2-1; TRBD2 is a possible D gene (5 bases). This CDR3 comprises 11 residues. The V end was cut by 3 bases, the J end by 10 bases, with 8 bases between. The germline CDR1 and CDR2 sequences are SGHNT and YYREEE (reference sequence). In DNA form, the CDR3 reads TGTGCCAGCAGCTATAGCGCAGAGCAGTTCTTC. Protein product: CASSYSAEQFF.

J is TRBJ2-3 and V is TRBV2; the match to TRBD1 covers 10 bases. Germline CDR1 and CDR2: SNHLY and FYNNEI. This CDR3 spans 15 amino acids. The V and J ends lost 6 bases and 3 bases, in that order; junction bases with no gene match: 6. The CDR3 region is CASSRTGGGTDTQYF. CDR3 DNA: TGTGCCAGCAGCCGGACAGGGGGAGGGACAGATACGCAGTATTTT.

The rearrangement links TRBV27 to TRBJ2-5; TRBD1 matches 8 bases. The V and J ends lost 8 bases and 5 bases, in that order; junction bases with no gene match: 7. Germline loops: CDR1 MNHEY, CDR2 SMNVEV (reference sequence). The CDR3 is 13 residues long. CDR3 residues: CASGPGGWETQYF. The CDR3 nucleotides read TGTGCCAGCGGCCCAGGGGGCTGGGAGACCCAGTACTTC.

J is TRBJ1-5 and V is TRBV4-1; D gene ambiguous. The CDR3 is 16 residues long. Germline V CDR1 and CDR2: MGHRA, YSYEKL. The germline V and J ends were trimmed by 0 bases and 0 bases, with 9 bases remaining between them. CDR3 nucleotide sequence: TGCGCCAGCAGCCAAGATAGGAGTTATAGCAATCAGCCCCAGCATTTT. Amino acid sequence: CASSQDRSYSNQPQHF.

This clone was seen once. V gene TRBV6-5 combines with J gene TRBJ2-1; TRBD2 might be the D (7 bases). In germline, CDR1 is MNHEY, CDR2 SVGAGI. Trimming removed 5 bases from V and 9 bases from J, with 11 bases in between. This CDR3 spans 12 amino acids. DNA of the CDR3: TGTGCCAGCAGTCGGGGGGCGGGTGAGCAGTTCTTC. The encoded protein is CASSRGAGEQFF.

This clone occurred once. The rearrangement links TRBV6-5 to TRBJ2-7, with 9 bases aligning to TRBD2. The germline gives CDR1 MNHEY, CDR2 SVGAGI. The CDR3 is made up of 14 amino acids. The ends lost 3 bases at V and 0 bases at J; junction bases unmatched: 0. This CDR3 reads CASSYSGSSYEQYF. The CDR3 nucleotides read TGTGCCAGCAGTTATAGCGGGAGCTCCTACGAGCAGTACTTC.

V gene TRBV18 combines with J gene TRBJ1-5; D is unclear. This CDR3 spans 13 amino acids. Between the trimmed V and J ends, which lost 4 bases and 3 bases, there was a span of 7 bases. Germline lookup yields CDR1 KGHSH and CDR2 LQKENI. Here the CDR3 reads CASSRGLNQPQHF. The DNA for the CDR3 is TGTGCCAGCTCACGAGGGCTCAATCAGCCCCAGCATTTT.

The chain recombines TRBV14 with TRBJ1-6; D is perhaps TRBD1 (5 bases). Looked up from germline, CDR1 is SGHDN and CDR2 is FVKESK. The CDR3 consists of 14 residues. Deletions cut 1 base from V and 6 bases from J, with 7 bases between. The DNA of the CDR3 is TGTGCCAGCAGCCAAGGACAGTTTAATTCACCCCTCCACTTT. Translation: CASSQGQFNSPLHF.

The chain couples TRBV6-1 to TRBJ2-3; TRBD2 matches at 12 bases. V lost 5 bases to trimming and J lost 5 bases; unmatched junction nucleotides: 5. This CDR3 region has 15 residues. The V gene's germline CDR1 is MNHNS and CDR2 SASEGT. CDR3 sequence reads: CASSWTSGDGDTQYF. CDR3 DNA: TGTGCCAGCAGTTGGACTAGCGGGGATGGAGATACGCAGTATTTT.

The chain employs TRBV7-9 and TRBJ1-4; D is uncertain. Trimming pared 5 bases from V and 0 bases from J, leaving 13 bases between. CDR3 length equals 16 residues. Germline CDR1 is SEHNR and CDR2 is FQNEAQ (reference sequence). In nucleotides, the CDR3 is TGTGCCAGCAGCCGGGGTAATTCTGCAACTAATGAAAAACTGTTTTTT. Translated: CASSRGNSATNEKLFF.

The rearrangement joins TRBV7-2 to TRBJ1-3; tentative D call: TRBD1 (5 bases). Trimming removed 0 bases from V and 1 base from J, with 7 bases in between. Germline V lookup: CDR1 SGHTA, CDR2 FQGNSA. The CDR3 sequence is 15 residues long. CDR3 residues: CASSLAQGSGNTIYF. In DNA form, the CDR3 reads TGTGCCAGCAGCTTAGCGCAGGGTTCTGGAAACACCATATATTTT. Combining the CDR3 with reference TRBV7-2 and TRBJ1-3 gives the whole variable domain GAGVSQSPSNKVTEKGKDVELRCDPISGHTALYWYRQSLGQGLEFLIYFQGNSAPDKSGLPSDRFSAERTGGSVSTLTIQRTQQEDSAVYLCASSLAQGSGNTIYFGEGSWLTVV.